Following are 25 T cell receptor beta chains from one sample sequenced in a study of T cells in Graves' hyperthyroidism and ophthalmopathy. TCR beta CDR3 region amplification was performed from RNA transcripts. First-round RT-PCR targeting the TCR CDR3 was performed with the HTBI primer set. One entry per CDR3 protein results from TCRdb running MiXCR on the multiplex PCR reads. Here the sample spans about 570,000 distinct CDR3 sequences, roughly 50% being singletons. Sequenced input: peripheral blood or thyroid tissue (not recorded which). Every receptor here comes from an adult woman with Graves' disease, either hyperthyroidism or ophthalmopathy (not recorded which).

V gene TRBV9 combines with J gene TRBJ2-7; TRBD1 agrees at 9 bases. The CDR3 length is 13 residues. J was trimmed by 6 bases and V by 10 bases; bases with no gene match: 11. Per germline, CDR1 SGDLS and CDR2 YYNGEE. The CDR3 bases are TGTGCCTCAACCCAGGACAGGGGAGCCGAGCAGTACTTC. It codes for CASTQDRGAEQYF.

This clonotype was counted many times. The chain recombines TRBV20-1 with TRBJ1-1; TRBD1 might be the D (5 bases). Germline lookup yields CDR1 DFQATT and CDR2 SNEGSKA (reference sequence). CDR3 length equals 13 residues. Trimming took off 1 base at V and 5 bases at J, with 11 bases between the two ends. The CDR3 here is CSARVGGSTEAFF. As DNA, the CDR3 is TGCAGTGCTAGAGTGGGGGGAAGTACTGAAGCTTTCTTT.

This clonotype was detected only a few times. The chain couples TRBV10-3 to TRBJ2-5; 9 nucleotides align to TRBD1. V lost 6 bases to trimming and J lost 7 bases; unmatched junction nucleotides: 3. Per germline, CDR1 ENHRY and CDR2 SYGVKD. CDR3 length: 12 residues. The CDR3 sequence is CAIRTGGGTQYF. The CDR3 DNA sequence: TGTGCCATCAGGACAGGGGGGGGGACCCAGTACTTC.

At least ten counts were recorded for this clonotype. The J gene is TRBJ2-5, the V gene TRBV20-1; unclear D gene. The CDR3 loop spans 11 amino acids. Germline V CDR1 and CDR2: DFQATT, SNEGSKA (reference sequence). Trimming removed 5 bases from V and 0 bases from J, with 4 bases in between. Here the CDR3 DNA reads TGCAGTGCTCAGAACCAAGAGACCCAGTACTTC. Encoded protein: CSAQNQETQYF.

The V gene is TRBV20-1, the J gene TRBJ1-1; 11 nucleotides agree with TRBD1. This CDR3 has 12 amino acids. With V trimmed by 7 bases and J by 7 bases, 5 bases remained unmatched. Germline-derived CDR1 and CDR2 are DFQATT and SNEGSKA (reference sequence). The CDR3 protein is CSVGQGAGEAFF. CDR3 DNA: TGCAGTGTCGGACAGGGGGCAGGTGAAGCTTTCTTT.

V is TRBV4-1 and J is TRBJ2-6; no clear D. Germline V gene data show CDR1 as MGHRA and CDR2 as YSYEKL. Deletions cut 3 bases from V and 4 bases from J, with 13 bases between. The CDR3 has 16 amino acids. CDR3 coding DNA: TGCGCCAGCAGCCAGATGATCGCAGCCGGGGCCAACGTCCTGACTTTC. Protein sequence: CASSQMIAAGANVLTF.

Concerning this clonotype: Given a much more abundant clone one base away, this may be a read error. The chain combines TRBV20-1 with TRBJ2-7, with 9 bases lining up with TRBD2. Germline values: CDR1 DFQATT, CDR2 SNEGSKA (reference sequence). V gave up 5 bases and J gave up 6 bases; unmatched junction bases: 14. The CDR3 extends over 15 amino acids. The CDR3: CSARTAPSGIPEQYF. CDR3 bases: TGCAGTGCTCGCACCGCGCCTAGCGGGATACCCGAGCAGTACTTC.

This clonotype has more than one count but fewer than ten. The chain joins TRBV7-9 to TRBJ2-1; D is perhaps TRBD2 (5 bases). The V and J ends lost 6 bases and 10 bases respectively, with 13 bases between them. The CDR3 totals 12 residues. From germline, CDR1 is SEHNR and CDR2 FQNEAQ (reference sequence). CDR3 sequence (DNA): TGTGCCAGCAGTCCTGACTGGGAGGAGCAGTTCTTC. Its protein product is CASSPDWEEQFF. The entire variable domain, with the rest obtained from reference TRBV7-9 and TRBJ2-1, is as follows: DTGVSQNPRHKITKRGQNVTFRCDPISEHNRLYWYRQTLGQGPEFLTYFQNEAQLEKSRLLSDRFSAERPKGSFSTLEIQRTEQGDSAMYLCASSPDWEEQFFGPGTRLTVL.

V is TRBV15 and J is TRBJ1-6; D not certain. The germline CDR1 and CDR2 sequences are LNHNV and YYDKDF (reference sequence). Trimming shortened V by 3 bases and J by 6 bases, and 15 bases separated the two germline ends. This CDR3 comprises 16 residues. The CDR3 coding sequence is TGTGCCACCAGCAGGATTGTTGGCCGGTCTAATTCACCCCTCCACTTT. Translated: CATSRIVGRSNSPLHF. The full variable domain, in which reference TRBV15 and TRBJ1-6 provide the parts outside the CDR3, is DAMVIQNPRYQVTQFGKPVTLSCSQTLNHNVMYWYQQKSSQAPKLLFHYYDKDFNNEADTPDNFQSRRPNTSFCFLDIRSPGLGDTAMYLCATSRIVGRSNSPLHFGNGTRLTVT.

This chain uses TRBV15 with TRBJ2-1; D is undetermined. Near its end, the DNA agrees better with TRBJ2-7, so the J call may be wrong. Germline CDR1 is LNHNV and CDR2 is YYDKDF (reference sequence). The CDR3 loop spans 12 amino acids. The CDR3 DNA reads as TGTGCCACAGGGCTTCCTACGAATGAGCAGTACTTC. As protein: CATGLPTNEQYF.

This clonotype was counted between two and nine times. This sequence joins TRBV29-1 and TRBJ1-1, with D perhaps matching TRBD1 (6 bases). Germline CDR1 SQVTM, CDR2 ANQGSEA. The CDR3 runs 13 residues. V lost 6 bases and J lost 5, with 16 bases in between. In DNA, the CDR3 is TGCAGCGTCGACCGAACAGGGATAACTGAAGCTTTCTTT. Translation: CSVDRTGITEAFF.

This clonotype was observed at least ten times. The rearrangement joins TRBV11-2 to TRBJ2-7; 15 bases match TRBD2. This CDR3 is 20 amino acids long. The germline V gene has CDR1 SGHAT and CDR2 FQNNGV. V lost 1 base to trimming and J lost 4 bases; unmatched junction nucleotides: 14. This CDR3 reads CASSLALPGLAGGSAYEQYF. DNA of the CDR3: TGTGCCAGCAGCTTAGCCCTCCCGGGACTAGCGGGAGGATCCGCGTACGAGCAGTACTTC.

This chain uses TRBV7-2 with TRBJ1-1; TRBD1 is a possible D gene (5 bases). CDR1 is SGHTA and CDR2 is FQGNSA in the germline V gene. Trimming pared 7 bases from V and 5 bases from J, leaving 14 bases between. The CDR3 has 13 residues. CDR3 DNA: TGTGCCAGCATGCCGGGGGAGAGGACTGAAGCTTTCTTT. Translated: CASMPGERTEAFF.

This clonotype has a handful of counts. A much more abundant neighbour one base away suggests this may be a read error. The chain recombines TRBV6-1 with TRBJ1-1; D may be TRBD1 (6 bases). The V gene lost 9 bases and the J gene lost 2 bases, with 7 bases spanning the gap. This CDR3 is 11 amino acids long. Germline V gene data show CDR1 as MNHNS and CDR2 as SASEGT. The CDR3 DNA reads as TGTGCCAGGGGGGCTAACACTGAAGCTTTCTTT. Translated: CARGANTEAFF.

This clonotype was detected only a few times. The V and J genes are TRBV7-6 and TRBJ2-2, with 9 bases identical to TRBD1. V was clipped by 6 bases and J by 4 bases; unmatched bases: 9. The CDR3 is made up of 16 amino acids. Per germline, CDR1 SGHVS and CDR2 FNYEAQ. The CDR3 sequence: CASSRTGQGSTGELFF. DNA for the CDR3: TGTGCCAGCAGTCGAACCGGACAGGGGAGCACCGGGGAGCTGTTTTTT.

This clonotype was picked up many times. The junction departs from germline at one end; a sequencing error may be responsible. The chain joins TRBV3-1 to TRBJ1-1; 7 bases are shared with TRBD1. This CDR3 contains 11 residues. The germline CDR1 and CDR2 sequences are LGHDT and YNNKEL (reference sequence). CDR3 sequence (DNA): TGTGCCAGCAGCCAAAGGGGGGGACAGAGTTTT. Translating it yields CASSQRGGQSF. The variable domain in full, with the rest retrieved from reference TRBV3-1 and TRBJ1-1, is DTAVSQTPKYLVTQMGNDKSIKCEQNLGHDTMYWYKQDSKKFLKIMFSYNNKELIINETVPNRFSPKSPDKAHLNLHINSLELGDSAVYFCASSQRGGQSFGQGTRLTVV.

CDR3 in amino acids: CASSLSAGVYEQYF. For the CDR3, the DNA is TGTGCCAGCAGTTTATCGGCAGGGGTCTACGAGCAGTACTTC. V and J are TRBV28 and TRBJ2-7; maybe TRBD1 (6 bases). The CDR3 is 14 residues long. The V gene lost 1 base and the J gene lost 3 bases, with 10 bases spanning the gap. Germline V lookup: CDR1 MDHEN, CDR2 SYDVKM.

This clonotype appeared many times. The chain employs TRBV3-1 and TRBJ1-1; D ambiguous. V was pared by 2 bases and J by 6 bases, with 10 bases between. The CDR3 covers 13 residues. From germline, CDR1 is LGHDT and CDR2 YNNKEL (reference sequence). This chain's CDR3 is CASSQLGVSEAFF. The CDR3 DNA reads TGTGCCAGCAGCCAACTCGGCGTGTCTGAAGCTTTCTTT.

In its sample, this clonotype was seen many times. V gene TRBV11-2 combines with J gene TRBJ2-7; 10 bases match TRBD2. With V trimmed by 5 bases and J by 7 bases, 14 bases remained unmatched. The CDR3 has 16 residues. CDR1 is SGHAT and CDR2 is FQNNGV in the germline V gene. DNA for the CDR3: TGTGCCAGCAGCCCTTTTGCGCTAGCGGGAGTGGGAGAGCAGTACTTC. Its translation: CASSPFALAGVGEQYF.

The chain recombines TRBV5-1 with TRBJ2-5; 8 bases are shared with TRBD1. With 0 bases clipped from V and 5 bases from J, the junction kept 9 bases outside the gene matches. Germline V lookup: CDR1 SGHRS, CDR2 YFSETQ. This CDR3 is built from 16 residues. CDR3 DNA sequence: TGCGCCAGCAGCTTGGCCTGGACAGGGAATTCGGAGACCCAGTACTTC. Amino acids: CASSLAWTGNSETQYF.

The rearrangement links TRBV10-2 to TRBJ1-4; D is uncertain. CDR1 WSHSY and CDR2 SAAADI come from the germline V gene. CDR3 length: 14 amino acids. V gave up 6 bases and J gave up 8 bases, with 16 bases separating them. CDR3: CASRDETGREKLFF. CDR3 in DNA: TGCGCCAGCAGGGATGAGACCGGGCGGGAAAAACTGTTTTTT.

The rearrangement links TRBV9 to TRBJ1-2; D is perhaps TRBD1 (5 bases). Trimming took off 4 bases at V and 4 bases at J, with 17 bases between the two ends. Germline V gene sequence: CDR1 SGDLS, CDR2 YYNGEE. The length of the CDR3 is 15 residues. CDR3 region: CASSPGQGVGYGYTF. The DNA for the CDR3 is TGTGCCAGCAGCCCCGGCCAGGGAGTCGGCTATGGCTACACCTTC. Supplemented by reference TRBV9 and TRBJ1-2, the full variable domain reads DSGVTQTPKHLITATGQRVTLRCSPRSGDLSVYWYQQSLDQGLQFLIQYYNGEERAKGNILERFSAQQFPDLHSELNLSSLELGDSALYFCASSPGQGVGYGYTFGSGTRLTVV.

This clonotype has a single count. Since the CDR3 does not end with the conserved phenylalanine or tryptophan, this likely comes from a read error. The rearrangement joins TRBV6-1 to TRBJ1-2; D call uncertain. CDR3 size: 15 residues. Germline loops: CDR1 MNHNS, CDR2 SASEGT. V was trimmed by 3 bases and J by 3 bases, leaving 14 bases between them. DNA for the CDR3: TGTGCCAGCAGTGAGGCGCTCACGGCCTACTATGGCTACACCCTC. Protein sequence: CASSEALTAYYGYTL.

J is TRBJ1-3 and V is TRBV10-3; no clear D. CDR3 size: 15 residues. The V and J ends lost 8 bases and 2 bases respectively, with 16 bases between them. Germline V lookup: CDR1 ENHRY, CDR2 SYGVKD. The CDR3 bases are TGTGCCATCCGGGATGAGAAGAACACTGGAAACACCATATATTTT. This encodes CAIRDEKNTGNTIYF.

The chain has TRBV27 and TRBJ2-2, with D perhaps being TRBD1 or TRBD2 (5 bases each). Germline values: CDR1 MNHEY, CDR2 SMNVEV (reference sequence). V lost 3 bases to trimming and J lost 9 bases, with 14 bases between them. The CDR3 spans 14 residues. The CDR3 region is CASSFGHGAWELFF. Written as DNA, the CDR3 is TGTGCCAGCAGTTTTGGCCACGGGGCCTGGGAGCTGTTTTTT.